This T cell receptor (beta chain) stems from a study of vaccination and CD4 T cells after COVID-19. Study in general: Convalescent patients had positive nasal swab PCR results for SARS-CoV-2. Disease was mild in about 9 and severe in one. From HCoV-229E, HCoV-OC43, HCoV-NL63 and SARS-CoV-2, overlapping spike peptides were used to stimulate the cells.

The V and J ends lost 5 bases and 4 bases, in that order; junction bases with no gene match: 10. CDR3 length: 16 amino acids. CDR1 and CDR2 from the germline V gene are SGHNT and YENEEA. Sequencing of DNA taken from cultured CD4+ T cells relied on the Oncomine TCR Beta short-read assay. The template was genomic DNA from cultured CD4+ T cells. TCRdb redid the calling of the PCR reads with MiXCR, one entry per CDR3 protein. The sample lists approximately 24,000 distinct CDR3 sequences; around three fifths were seen once. Treatment meaning: approximately nine-day PBMC culture with coronavirus spike peptide pools or control peptides (ViraFEST assay). IL-2 (approximately 9 IU/ml) and peptide pools (approximately 9.8 ug/ml) were added to cultures of some 2.2 million PBMCs per well. To note about this clonotype: The antigen remains unidentified.

The clonotype originates from a human donor who had recovered from COVID-19. Specimen: CD4+ T cells from blood, cultured in vitro. The V call is TRBV11-3, the J call TRBJ2-3, with 9 bases aligning to TRBD1. CDR3 bases: TGTGCCAGCAGCGCCCGGGACAGGGCCGGCGCAGATACGCAGTATTTT. It yields the protein CASSARDRAGADTQYF.